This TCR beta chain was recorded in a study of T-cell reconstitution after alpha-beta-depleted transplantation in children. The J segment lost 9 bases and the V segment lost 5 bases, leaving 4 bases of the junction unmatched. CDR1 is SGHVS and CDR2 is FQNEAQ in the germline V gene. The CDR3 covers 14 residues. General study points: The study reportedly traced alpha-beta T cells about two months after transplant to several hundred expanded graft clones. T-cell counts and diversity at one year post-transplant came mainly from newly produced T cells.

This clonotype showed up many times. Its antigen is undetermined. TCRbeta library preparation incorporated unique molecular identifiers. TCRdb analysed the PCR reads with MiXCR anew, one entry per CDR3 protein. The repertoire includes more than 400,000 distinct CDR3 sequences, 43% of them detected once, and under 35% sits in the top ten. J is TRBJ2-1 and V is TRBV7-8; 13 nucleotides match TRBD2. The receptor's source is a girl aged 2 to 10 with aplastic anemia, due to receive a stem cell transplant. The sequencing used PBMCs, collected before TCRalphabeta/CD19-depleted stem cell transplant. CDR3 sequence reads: CASSPRTSGSEQFF. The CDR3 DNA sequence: TGTGCCAGCAGCCCCCGGACTAGCGGGAGTGAGCAGTTCTTC.